The text below deals with one T cell receptor beta chain. The antigen is undetermined. This sample stems from a study of cytomegalovirus exposure and HLA in healthy donors. V lost 0 bases to trimming and J lost 10 bases; unmatched junction nucleotides: 10. Germline V gives CDR1 GTSNPN, CDR2 SVGIG (reference sequence). This CDR3 region has 17 residues. Vbeta (60) and Jbeta (13) primers were used in the PCR. The table came from immunoSEQ multiplex PCR; TCRdb's copy has only in-frame clones and leaves some out. Of about 110,000 clones in the sample, about 80% were seen once. Points from the study as a whole: A few V segments could not be told apart, such as TRBV6-2 and TRBV6-3, and were left out.

Sequencing used PBMCs. The V call is TRBV30, the J call TRBJ1-6; 12 bases agree with TRBD1. This TCR came from a female donor in good health and CMV-seropositive. The CDR3 loop reads CAWSVWGQGARESPLHF. CDR3 DNA: TGTGCCTGGAGTGTATGGGGACAGGGGGCGCGAGAGTCACCCCTCCACTTT.